A selection of T cell receptor beta chains follows, all from one sample in a study of blood T cell repertoires in COVID-19. The repertoire was sequenced with immunoSEQ multiplex PCR; TCRdb's copy has only in-frame clones and lacks some. The sample consists of 150,000 or so clones, approximately 90% of them appearing once. The sequenced sample was peripheral blood. The receptor source for this set is a young man with acute or convalescent COVID-19. The CDR3 runs from the conserved cysteine through the conserved F or W. The order of the fields is clone size, D gene, J gene, V gene, CDR3 DNA, CDR3 protein. A D gene is named only where the DNA matches it firmly. Size values are once, few and many counts, or a class for expanded clones, and some rows have none.

size: NA
D: NA
J: TRBJ1-2
V: TRBV19
DNA: TGTGCCACCGTGGTGGGCCCCCCGCTCAGCTCAAACTATGGCTACACCTTC
CDR3: CATVVGPPLSSNYGYTF

size: NA
D: NA
J: TRBJ1-2
V: TRBV13
DNA: TGTGCCAGCAGCTTACGTGCAGGGCCAGATGGCTACACCTTC
CDR3: CASSLRAGPDGYTF

size: NA
D: NA
J: TRBJ2-5
V: TRBV11-3
DNA: TGTGCCAGCAGCTTAGATACAGAAGAGACCCAGTACTTC
CDR3: CASSLDTEETQYF

size: NA
D: NA
J: TRBJ1-1
V: TRBV5-1
DNA: TGCGCCAGCAGCTTGGGAGCAGGGGTGACTGAAGCTTTCTTT
CDR3: CASSLGAGVTEAFF

size: NA
D: NA
J: TRBJ1-3
V: TRBV19
DNA: TGTGCCAGTAGTATTTGGGGGGACGGAAACACCATATATTTT
CDR3: CASSIWGDGNTIYF

size: NA
D: TRBD2
J: TRBJ2-1
V: TRBV4-2
DNA: TGTGCCAGCAGCCAAGATGTCCTTCAGAGGGCTAGCGGGAGGTTCAAAAATGAGCAGTTCTTC
CDR3: CASSQDVLQRASGRFKNEQFF

size: NA
D: TRBD1
J: TRBJ1-4
V: TRBV3-1/TRBV3-2
DNA: TGTGCCAGCAGCCTCGGACAGGGGGCAACTAATGAAAAACTGTTTTTT
CDR3: CASSLGQGATNEKLFF

size: NA
D: NA
J: TRBJ1-5
V: TRBV19
DNA: TGTGCCAGTAGTTGGACAGCTTATCAGCCCCAGCATTTT
CDR3: CASSWTAYQPQHF

size: NA
D: TRBD1
J: TRBJ2-3
V: TRBV7-9
DNA: TGTGCCAGCAGCTCAGGGACAGGGGGTACAGATACGCAGTATTTT
CDR3: CASSSGTGGTDTQYF

size: once
D: NA
J: TRBJ1-3
V: TRBV6-1
DNA: TGTGCCAGCAGTGAGAGCCATTCTGGAAACACCATATATTTT
CDR3: CASSESHSGNTIYF

size: once
D: TRBD1
J: TRBJ1-1
V: TRBV9
DNA: TGTGCCAGCATGCAAGACAGGGACACTGAAGCTTTCTTT
CDR3: CASMQDRDTEAFF

size: NA
D: NA
J: TRBJ2-1
V: TRBV27
DNA: TGTGCCAGCAGTTTCCTACCCCAGGGGTTTTCCTACAATGAGCAGTTCTTC
CDR3: CASSFLPQGFSYNEQFF

size: once
D: TRBD1
J: TRBJ2-3
V: TRBV2
DNA: TGTGCCAGCAAGGACAGGGGACAACCTAGCACAGATACGCAGTATTTT
CDR3: CASKDRGQPSTDTQYF

size: NA
D: NA
J: TRBJ2-1
V: TRBV5-1
DNA: TGCGCCAGCAGCTGGGGGGGCGAGGGCAATGAGCAGTTCTTC
CDR3: CASSWGGEGNEQFF

size: NA
D: TRBD1
J: TRBJ1-5
V: TRBV19
DNA: TGTGGGTCAGGGGGTCTTAATCAGCCCCAGCATTTT
CDR3: CGSGGLNQPQHF

size: NA
D: TRBD2
J: TRBJ2-1
V: TRBV3-1/TRBV3-2
DNA: TGTGCCAGCAGCCAAGGGAGGACTAGCGGGGGTTATTTGTGGGAGCAGTTCTTC
CDR3: CASSQGRTSGGYLWEQFF

size: NA
D: NA
J: TRBJ1-5
V: TRBV24-1
DNA: TGTGCCACCAGTGATTCGGAGGTTTCCTGGCCCCAGCATTTT
CDR3: CATSDSEVSWPQHF

size: NA
D: TRBD1
J: TRBJ1-5
V: TRBV19
DNA: TGTGCCAGTAGTACCGACAGGGGCAGCAATCAGCCCCAGCATTTT
CDR3: CASSTDRGSNQPQHF

size: NA
D: TRBD2
J: TRBJ2-5
V: TRBV5-1
DNA: TGCGCCAGCAGCTTGGATCCCCTAGCGGTTCCTTCTCAAGAGACCCAGTACTTC
CDR3: CASSLDPLAVPSQETQYF

size: NA
D: NA
J: TRBJ1-2
V: TRBV29-1
DNA: TGCAGCGTTGAAGACCCATACCTCGGGGCGGGAGGCTACACCTTC
CDR3: CSVEDPYLGAGGYTF

size: NA
D: NA
J: TRBJ1-2
V: TRBV3-1/TRBV3-2
DNA: TGTGCCAGCAGCTCAGGGGACTATGGCTACACCTTC
CDR3: CASSSGDYGYTF

size: NA
D: TRBD1
J: TRBJ1-3
V: TRBV29-1
DNA: TGCAGCGCTAAACAGGGGGGCAGAAACACCATATATTTT
CDR3: CSAKQGGRNTIYF

size: NA
D: NA
J: TRBJ1-6
V: TRBV6-5
DNA: TGTGCCAGCATCGGTCCAATCTCCTATAATTCACCCCTCCACTTT
CDR3: CASIGPISYNSPLHF

size: NA
D: TRBD1
J: TRBJ1-1
V: TRBV2
DNA: TGTGCCAGCAGTGACAGGGGGGAATCGACTGAAGCTTTCTTT
CDR3: CASSDRGESTEAFF

size: few
D: NA
J: TRBJ2-7
V: TRBV5-4
DNA: TGTGCCAGTATGAGGGGGCAGGGGGGCCACGAGCAGTACTTC
CDR3: CASMRGQGGHEQYF

size: NA
D: NA
J: TRBJ2-7
V: TRBV6-5
DNA: TGTGCCAGCAGTACGCCCCTTACGGGGGAGTACTTC
CDR3: CASSTPLTGEYF

size: NA
D: NA
J: TRBJ1-6
V: TRBV4-2
DNA: TGTGCCAGCAGCCAGCTTCCCGTCCCGGGGAAAAGCTCCTATAATTCACCCCTCCACTTT
CDR3: CASSQLPVPGKSSYNSPLHF

size: NA
D: TRBD2
J: TRBJ2-7
V: TRBV11-2
DNA: TGTGCCAGCAGCTTAGGACTAGCGGGAGTCCTGCCAGGCTTC
CDR3: CASSLGLAGVLPGF

size: NA
D: TRBD2
J: TRBJ2-7
V: TRBV6-2/TRBV6-3
DNA: TGTGCCAGCAGTTACTCACGGCTAGCGGGGAGCTCCTACGAGCAGTACTTC
CDR3: CASSYSRLAGSSYEQYF

size: NA
D: NA
J: TRBJ1-4
V: TRBV3-1/TRBV3-2
DNA: TGTGCCAGCAGCCCCTTGTCGGGTAATGAAAAACTGTTTTTT
CDR3: CASSPLSGNEKLFF

size: NA
D: NA
J: TRBJ1-5
V: TRBV6-5
DNA: TGTGCCAGCAGAGGGGACACGGGATGGGGGCCCCAGCATTTT
CDR3: CASRGDTGWGPQHF

size: NA
D: NA
J: TRBJ1-6
V: TRBV9
DNA: TGTGCCAGCAGCGCCGACAGTAATTCACCCCTCCACTTT
CDR3: CASSADSNSPLHF

size: NA
D: NA
J: TRBJ1-2
V: TRBV6-1
DNA: TGTGCCAGCAGTGAACAGGGTTGGGCGTTAAATGGCTACACCTTC
CDR3: CASSEQGWALNGYTF

size: NA
D: TRBD1
J: TRBJ2-5
V: TRBV5-1
DNA: TGCGCCAGCACCTTCCGGGACAGAAAACAAGAGACCCAGTACTTC
CDR3: CASTFRDRKQETQYF